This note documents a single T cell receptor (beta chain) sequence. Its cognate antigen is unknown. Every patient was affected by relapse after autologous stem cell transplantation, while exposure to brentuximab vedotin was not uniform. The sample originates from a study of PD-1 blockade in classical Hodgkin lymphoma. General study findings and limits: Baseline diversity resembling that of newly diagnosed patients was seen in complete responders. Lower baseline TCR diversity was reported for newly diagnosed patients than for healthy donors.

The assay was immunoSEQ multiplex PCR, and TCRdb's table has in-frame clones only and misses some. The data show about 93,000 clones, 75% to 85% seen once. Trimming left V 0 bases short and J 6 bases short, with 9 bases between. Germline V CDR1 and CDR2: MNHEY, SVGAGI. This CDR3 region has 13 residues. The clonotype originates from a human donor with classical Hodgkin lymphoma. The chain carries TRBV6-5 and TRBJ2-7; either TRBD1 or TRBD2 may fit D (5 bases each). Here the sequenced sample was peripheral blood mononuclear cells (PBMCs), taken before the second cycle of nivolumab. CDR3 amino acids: CASSYSEGREQYF. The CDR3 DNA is TGTGCCAGCAGTTACTCTGAGGGGCGCGAGCAGTACTTC.